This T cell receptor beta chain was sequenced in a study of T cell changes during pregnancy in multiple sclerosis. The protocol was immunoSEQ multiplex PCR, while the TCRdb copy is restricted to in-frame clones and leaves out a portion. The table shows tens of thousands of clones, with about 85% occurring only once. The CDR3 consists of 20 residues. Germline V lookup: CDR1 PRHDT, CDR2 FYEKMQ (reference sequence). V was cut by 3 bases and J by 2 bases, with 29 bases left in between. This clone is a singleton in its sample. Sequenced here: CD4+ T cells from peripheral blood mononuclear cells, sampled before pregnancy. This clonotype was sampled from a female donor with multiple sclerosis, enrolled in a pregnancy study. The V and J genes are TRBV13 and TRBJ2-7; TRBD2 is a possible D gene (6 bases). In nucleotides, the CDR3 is TGTGCCAGCAGCTTTCGGAGGTCCGGGCGGGGAGACCATGCGACCTACGAGCAGTACTTC. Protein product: CASSFRRSGRGDHATYEQYF.